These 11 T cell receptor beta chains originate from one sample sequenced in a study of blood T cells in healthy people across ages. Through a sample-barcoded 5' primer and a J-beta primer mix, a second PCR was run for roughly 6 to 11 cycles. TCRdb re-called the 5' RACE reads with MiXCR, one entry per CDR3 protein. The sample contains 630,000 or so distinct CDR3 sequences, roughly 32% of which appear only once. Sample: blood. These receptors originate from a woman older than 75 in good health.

The CDR3 DNA reads as TGTGCCAGCAGCCAAGAAGGCTATCTGAACTATGGCTACACCTTC. It yields the protein CASSQEGYLNYGYTF. The chain joins TRBV3-1 to TRBJ1-2; no clear D. CDR1 is LGHDT, CDR2 YNNKEL, per germline (reference sequence). The length of the CDR3 is 15 residues. V dropped 0 bases and J dropped 2 bases, with 10 bases sitting between them.

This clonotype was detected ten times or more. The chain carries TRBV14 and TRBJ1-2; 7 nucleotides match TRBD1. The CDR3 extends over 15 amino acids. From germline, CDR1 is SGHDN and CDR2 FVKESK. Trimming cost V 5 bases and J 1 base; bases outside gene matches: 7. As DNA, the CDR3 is TGTGCCAGCAGCGAAGGACAGGCATATAACTATGGCTACACCTTC. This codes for CASSEGQAYNYGYTF.

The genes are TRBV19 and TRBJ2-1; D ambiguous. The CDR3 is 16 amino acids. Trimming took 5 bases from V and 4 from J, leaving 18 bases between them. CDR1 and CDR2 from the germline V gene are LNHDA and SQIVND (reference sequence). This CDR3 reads CASSLEKLEFYNEQFF. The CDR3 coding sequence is TGTGCCAGTAGTCTCGAGAAGCTAGAATTTTACAATGAGCAGTTCTTC.

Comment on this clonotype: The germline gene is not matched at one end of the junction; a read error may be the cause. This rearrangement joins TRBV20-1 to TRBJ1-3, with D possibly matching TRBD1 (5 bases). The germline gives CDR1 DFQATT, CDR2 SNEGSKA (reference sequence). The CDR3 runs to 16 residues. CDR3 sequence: CSARDSLRGSGNTTYF. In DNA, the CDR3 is TGTAGTGCTAGAGATTCTCTGCGGGGGTCTGGAAACACCACATATTTT.

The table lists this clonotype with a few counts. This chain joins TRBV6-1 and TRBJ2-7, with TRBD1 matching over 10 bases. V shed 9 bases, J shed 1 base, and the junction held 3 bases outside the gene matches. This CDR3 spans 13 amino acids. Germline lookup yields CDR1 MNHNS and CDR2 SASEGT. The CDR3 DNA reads TGTGCCAGTGGACAGGGGGTTTCCTACGAGCAGTACTTC. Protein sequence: CASGQGVSYEQYF.

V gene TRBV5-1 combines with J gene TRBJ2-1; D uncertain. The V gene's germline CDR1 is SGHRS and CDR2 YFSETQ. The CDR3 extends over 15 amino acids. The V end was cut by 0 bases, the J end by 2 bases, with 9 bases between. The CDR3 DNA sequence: TGCGCCAGCAGCTTGGCCGGGCTTCCCTACAATGAGCAGTTCTTC. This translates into CASSLAGLPYNEQFF.

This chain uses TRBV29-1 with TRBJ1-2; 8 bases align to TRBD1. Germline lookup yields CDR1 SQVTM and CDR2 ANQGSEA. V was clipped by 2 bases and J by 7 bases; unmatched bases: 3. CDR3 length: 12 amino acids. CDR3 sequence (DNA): TGCAGCGTTGAACGGACAGGGCTTGGCTACACCTTC. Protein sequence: CSVERTGLGYTF.

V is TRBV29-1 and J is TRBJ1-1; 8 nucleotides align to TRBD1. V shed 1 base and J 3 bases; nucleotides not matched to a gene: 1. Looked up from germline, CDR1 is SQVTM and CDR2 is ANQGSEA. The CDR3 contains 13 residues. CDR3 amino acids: CSVEGTGYTEAFF. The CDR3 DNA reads TGCAGCGTTGAAGGGACAGGGTACACTGAAGCTTTCTTT.

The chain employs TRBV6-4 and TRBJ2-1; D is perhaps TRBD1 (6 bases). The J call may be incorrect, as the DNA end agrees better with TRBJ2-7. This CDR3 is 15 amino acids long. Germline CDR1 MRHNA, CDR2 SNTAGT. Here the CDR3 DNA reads TGTGCCAGCAGCCGGAGCAGGGGCTCCTACAATGAGCAGTACTTC. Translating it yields CASSRSRGSYNEQYF.

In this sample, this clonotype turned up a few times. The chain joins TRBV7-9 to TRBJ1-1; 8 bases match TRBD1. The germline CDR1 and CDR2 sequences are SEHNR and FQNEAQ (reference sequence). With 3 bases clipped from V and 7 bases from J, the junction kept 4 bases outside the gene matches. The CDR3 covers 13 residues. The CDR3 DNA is TGTGCCAGCAGCTTGGCAGGGGGCGGTGAAGCTTTCTTT. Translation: CASSLAGGGEAFF.

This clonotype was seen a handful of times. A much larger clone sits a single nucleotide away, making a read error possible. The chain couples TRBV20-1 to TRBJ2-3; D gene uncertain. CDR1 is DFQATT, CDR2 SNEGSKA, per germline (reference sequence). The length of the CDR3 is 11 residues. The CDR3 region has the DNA TGCAGGGCTGCCGACACAGATACGCAGTATTTT. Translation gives CRAADTDTQYF.